The rows below give T cell receptor beta chains drawn from one sample of a study of identical twins. TCRdb re-called the 5' RACE reads with MiXCR, one entry per CDR3 protein. The sample gives roughly 700,000 distinct CDR3 sequences, less than 10% of which show up once; more than 0.75% is in the top ten. The sample was also reused in another study, on yellow fever vaccine responses in identical twins.

The sequencing input was PBMCs. The receptors were sampled from a woman younger than 35 in good health. Both conserved end residues are part of each CDR3. Fields, in order: V gene, D gene, clone size, J gene, CDR3 protein, CDR3 DNA. The D gene is left open where the match is weak. Size is omitted from some rows. Given values are once, few, many or a class for expanded clones.

TRBV6-5,TRBD1,many,TRBJ1-4,CASSYSPGQGKEKLFF,TGTGCCAGCAGTTACAGTCCCGGACAGGGCAAAGAAAAACTGTTTTTT
TRBV7-2,.,.,TRBJ2-7,CASSLVRGPTYEQYF,TGTGCCAGCAGCTTAGTTCGCGGGCCCACCTACGAGCAGTACTTC
TRBV15,.,.,TRBJ1-2,CATSRDPGQPNYGYTF,TGTGCCACCAGCAGAGATCCGGGGCAGCCGAACTATGGCTACACCTTC
TRBV12-3/TRBV12-4,TRBD2,many,TRBJ2-3,CASRSGSDVRDTQYF,TGTGCCAGCAGGAGCGGGAGTGATGTCCGTGATACGCAGTATTTT
TRBV12-3/TRBV12-4,.,many,TRBJ1-1,CASSPLRVLMNTEAFF,TGTGCCAGCAGTCCCCTACGGGTCCTCATGAACACTGAAGCTTTCTTT
TRBV29-1,.,many,TRBJ2-3,CSIGPLPQYF,TGCAGTATTGGACCGCTACCGCAGTATTTT
TRBV7-8,TRBD1,many,TRBJ1-1,CASSYRGETEAFF,TGTGCCAGCAGCTACAGGGGGGAGACTGAAGCTTTCTTT
TRBV6-6,.,many,TRBJ1-2,CASSNRDGYTF,TGTGCCAGCAGCAACAGGGATGGCTACACCTTC
TRBV6-2/TRBV6-3,TRBD2,few,TRBJ2-1,CASSLAGVWNEQFF,TGTGCCAGCAGTCTAGCGGGAGTGTGGAATGAGCAGTTCTTC
TRBV20-1,TRBD2,.,TRBJ2-1,CSAARLAGGQNEQFF,TGCAGTGCTGCCAGACTAGCGGGGGGGCAGAATGAGCAGTTCTTC
TRBV27,.,.,TRBJ2-1,CATSEGDNEQFF,TGTGCCACTTCTGAGGGCGACAATGAGCAGTTCTTC